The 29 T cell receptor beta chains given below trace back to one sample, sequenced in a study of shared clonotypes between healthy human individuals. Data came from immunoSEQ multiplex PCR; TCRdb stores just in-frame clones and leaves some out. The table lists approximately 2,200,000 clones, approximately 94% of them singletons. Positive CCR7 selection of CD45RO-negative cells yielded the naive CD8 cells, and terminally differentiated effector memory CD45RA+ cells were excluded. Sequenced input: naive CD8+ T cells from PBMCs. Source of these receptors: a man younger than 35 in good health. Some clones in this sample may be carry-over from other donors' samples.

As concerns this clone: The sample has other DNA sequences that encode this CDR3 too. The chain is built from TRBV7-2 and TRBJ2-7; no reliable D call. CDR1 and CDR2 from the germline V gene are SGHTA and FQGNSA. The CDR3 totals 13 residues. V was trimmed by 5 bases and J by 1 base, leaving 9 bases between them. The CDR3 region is CASSLGLSYEQYF. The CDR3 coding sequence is TGTGCCAGCAGCCTAGGGCTTTCCTACGAGCAGTACTTC.

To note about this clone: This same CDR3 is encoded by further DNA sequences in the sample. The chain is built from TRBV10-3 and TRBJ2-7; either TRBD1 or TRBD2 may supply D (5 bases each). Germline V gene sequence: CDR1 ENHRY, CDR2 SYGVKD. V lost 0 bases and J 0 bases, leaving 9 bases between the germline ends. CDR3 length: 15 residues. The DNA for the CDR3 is TGTGCCATCAGTGAGTCGGGGACGTCCTCCTACGAGCAGTACTTC. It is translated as CAISESGTSSYEQYF.

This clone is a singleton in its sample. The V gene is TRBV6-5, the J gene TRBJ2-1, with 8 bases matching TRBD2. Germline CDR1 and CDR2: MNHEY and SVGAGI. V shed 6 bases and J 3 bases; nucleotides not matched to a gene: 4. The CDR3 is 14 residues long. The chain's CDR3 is CASSDSGNYNEQFF. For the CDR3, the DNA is TGTGCCAGCAGCGATAGCGGGAACTACAATGAGCAGTTCTTC.

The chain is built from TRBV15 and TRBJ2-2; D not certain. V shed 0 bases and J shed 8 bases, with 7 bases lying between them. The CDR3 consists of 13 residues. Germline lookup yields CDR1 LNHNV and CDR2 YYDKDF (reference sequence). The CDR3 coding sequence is TGTGCCACCAGCAGAGAGTGGGTAGGGGAGCTGTTTTTT. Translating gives CATSREWVGELFF.

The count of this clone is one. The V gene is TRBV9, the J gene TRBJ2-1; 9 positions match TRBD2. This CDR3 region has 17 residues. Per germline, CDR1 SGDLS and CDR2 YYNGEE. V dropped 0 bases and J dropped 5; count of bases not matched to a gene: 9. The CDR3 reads CASSVAGRLAENNEQFF. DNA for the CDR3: TGTGCCAGCAGCGTAGCTGGGCGACTAGCGGAGAACAATGAGCAGTTCTTC.

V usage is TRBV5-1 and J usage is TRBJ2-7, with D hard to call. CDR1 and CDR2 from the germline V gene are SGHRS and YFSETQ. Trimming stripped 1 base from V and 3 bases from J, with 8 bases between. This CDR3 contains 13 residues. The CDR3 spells CASSLFPNYEQYF. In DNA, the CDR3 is TGCGCCAGCAGCTTGTTCCCGAACTACGAGCAGTACTTC. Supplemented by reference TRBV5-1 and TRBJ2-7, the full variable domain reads KAGVTQTPRYLIKTRGQQVTLSCSPISGHRSVSWYQQTPGQGLQFLFEYFSETQRNKGNFPGRFSGRQFSNSRSEMNVSTLELGDSALYLCASSLFPNYEQYFGPGTRLTVT.

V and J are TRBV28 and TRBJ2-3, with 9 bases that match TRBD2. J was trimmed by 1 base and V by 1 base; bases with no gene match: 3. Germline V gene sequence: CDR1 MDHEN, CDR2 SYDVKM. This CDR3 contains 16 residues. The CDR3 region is CASSLLAGAGTDTQYF. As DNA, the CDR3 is TGTGCCAGCAGTTTATTAGCGGGGGCAGGCACAGATACGCAGTATTTT.

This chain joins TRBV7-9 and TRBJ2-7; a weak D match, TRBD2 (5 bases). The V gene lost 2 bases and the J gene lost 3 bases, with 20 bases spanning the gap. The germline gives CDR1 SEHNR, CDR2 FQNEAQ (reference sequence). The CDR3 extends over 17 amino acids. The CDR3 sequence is CASSLTVRDIALYEQYF. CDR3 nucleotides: TGTGCCAGCAGCTTAACGGTACGGGATATCGCGCTCTACGAGCAGTACTTC.

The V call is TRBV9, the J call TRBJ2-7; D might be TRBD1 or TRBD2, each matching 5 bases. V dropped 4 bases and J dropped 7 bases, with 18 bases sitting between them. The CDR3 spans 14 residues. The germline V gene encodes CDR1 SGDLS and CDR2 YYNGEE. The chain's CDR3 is CASSITGTPGEQYF. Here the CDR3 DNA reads TGTGCCAGCAGCATCACCGGGACCCCGGGGGAGCAGTACTTC.

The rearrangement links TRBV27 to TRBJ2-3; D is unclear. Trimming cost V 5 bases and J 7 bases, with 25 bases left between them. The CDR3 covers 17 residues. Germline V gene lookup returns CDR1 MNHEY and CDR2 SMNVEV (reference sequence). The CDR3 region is CASSPGLPVPPTHTQYF. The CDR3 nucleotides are TGTGCCAGCAGTCCGGGCCTACCCGTCCCCCCAACTCATACGCAGTATTTT.

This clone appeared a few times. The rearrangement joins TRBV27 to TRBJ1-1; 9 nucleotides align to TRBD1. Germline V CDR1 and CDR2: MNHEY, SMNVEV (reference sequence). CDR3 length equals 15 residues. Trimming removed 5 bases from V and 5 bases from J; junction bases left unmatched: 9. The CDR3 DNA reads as TGTGCCAGCAGTCCTCAGGGACAGGGTAAGACTGAAGCTTTCTTT. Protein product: CASSPQGQGKTEAFF.

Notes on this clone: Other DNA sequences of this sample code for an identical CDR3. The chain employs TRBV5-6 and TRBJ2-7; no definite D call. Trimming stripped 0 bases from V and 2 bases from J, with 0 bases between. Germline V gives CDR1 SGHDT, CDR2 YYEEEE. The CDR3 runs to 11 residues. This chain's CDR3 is CASSLAYEQYF. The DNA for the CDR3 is TGTGCCAGCAGCTTGGCCTACGAGCAGTACTTC. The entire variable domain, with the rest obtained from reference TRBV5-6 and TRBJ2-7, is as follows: DAGVTQSPTHLIKTRGQQVTLRCSPKSGHDTVSWYQQALGQGPQFIFQYYEEEERQRGNFPDRFSGHQFPNYSSELNVNALLLGDSALYLCASSLAYEQYFGPGTRLTVT.

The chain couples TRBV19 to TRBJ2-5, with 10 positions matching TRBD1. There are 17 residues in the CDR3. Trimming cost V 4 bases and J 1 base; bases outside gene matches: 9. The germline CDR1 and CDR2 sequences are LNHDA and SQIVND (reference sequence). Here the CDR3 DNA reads TGTGCCAGTAGTACGAGGACAGGGGGTTTGCCCCAAGAGACCCAGTACTTC. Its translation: CASSTRTGGLPQETQYF.

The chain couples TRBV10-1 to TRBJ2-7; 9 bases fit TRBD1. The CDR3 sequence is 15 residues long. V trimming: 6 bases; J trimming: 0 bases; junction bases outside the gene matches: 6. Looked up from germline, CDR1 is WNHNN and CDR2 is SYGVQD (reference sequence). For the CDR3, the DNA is TGCGCCAGCAGGCTTGGGACAGGGAGCTCCTACGAGCAGTACTTC. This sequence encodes CASRLGTGSSYEQYF.

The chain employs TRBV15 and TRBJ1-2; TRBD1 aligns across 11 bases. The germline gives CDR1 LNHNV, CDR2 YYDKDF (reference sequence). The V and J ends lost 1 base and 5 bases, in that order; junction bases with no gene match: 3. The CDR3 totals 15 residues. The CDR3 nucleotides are TGTGCCACCAGCAGAGTGGACAGGGGGCAGTATGGCTACACCTTC. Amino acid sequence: CATSRVDRGQYGYTF.

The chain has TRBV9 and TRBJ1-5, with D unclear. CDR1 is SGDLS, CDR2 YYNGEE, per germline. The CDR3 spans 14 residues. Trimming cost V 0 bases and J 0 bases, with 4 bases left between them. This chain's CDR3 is CASSVDHSNQPQHF. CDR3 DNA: TGTGCCAGCAGCGTAGATCATAGCAATCAGCCCCAGCATTTT. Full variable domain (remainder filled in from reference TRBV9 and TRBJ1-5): DSGVTQTPKHLITATGQRVTLRCSPRSGDLSVYWYQQSLDQGLQFLIQYYNGEERAKGNILERFSAQQFPDLHSELNLSSLELGDSALYFCASSVDHSNQPQHFGDGTRLSIL.

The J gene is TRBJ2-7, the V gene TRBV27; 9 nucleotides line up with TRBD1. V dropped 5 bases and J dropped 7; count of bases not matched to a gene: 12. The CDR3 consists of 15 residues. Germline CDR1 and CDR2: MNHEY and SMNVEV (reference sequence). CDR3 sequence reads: CASSQVGTGIVEQYF. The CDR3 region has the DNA TGTGCCAGCAGTCAAGTAGGGACAGGGATAGTTGAGCAGTACTTC.

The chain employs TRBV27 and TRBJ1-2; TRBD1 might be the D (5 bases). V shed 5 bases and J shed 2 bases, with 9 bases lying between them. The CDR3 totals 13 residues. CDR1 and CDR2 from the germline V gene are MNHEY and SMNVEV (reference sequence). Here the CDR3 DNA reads TGTGCCAGCAGTGGGGGACTGAACTATGGCTACACCTTC. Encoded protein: CASSGGLNYGYTF.

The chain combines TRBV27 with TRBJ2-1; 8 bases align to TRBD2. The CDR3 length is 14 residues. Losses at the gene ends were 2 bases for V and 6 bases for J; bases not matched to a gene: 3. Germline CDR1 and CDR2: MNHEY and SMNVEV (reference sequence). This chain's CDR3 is CASSLQREFNEQFF. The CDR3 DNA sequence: TGTGCCAGCAGTTTACAGCGGGAGTTCAATGAGCAGTTCTTC.

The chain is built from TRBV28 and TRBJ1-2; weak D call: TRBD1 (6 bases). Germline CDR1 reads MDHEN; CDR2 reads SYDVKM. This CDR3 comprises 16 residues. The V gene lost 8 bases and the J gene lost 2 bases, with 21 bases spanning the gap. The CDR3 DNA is TGTGCCAGCTCGAATCAGGGGTTACCCCTGAACTATGGCTACACCTTC. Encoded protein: CASSNQGLPLNYGYTF.

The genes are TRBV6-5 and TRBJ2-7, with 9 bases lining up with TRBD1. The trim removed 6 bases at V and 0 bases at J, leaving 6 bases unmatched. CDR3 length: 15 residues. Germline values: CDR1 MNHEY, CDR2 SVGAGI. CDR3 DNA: TGTGCCAGCAGGACAGGGGGTCTTAGCTCCTACGAGCAGTACTTC. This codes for CASRTGGLSSYEQYF.

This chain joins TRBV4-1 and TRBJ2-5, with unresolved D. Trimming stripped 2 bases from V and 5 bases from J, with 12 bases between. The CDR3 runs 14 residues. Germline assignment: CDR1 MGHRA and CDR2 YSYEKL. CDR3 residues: CASSQISVWETQYF. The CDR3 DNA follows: TGCGCCAGCAGCCAAATTTCGGTGTGGGAGACCCAGTACTTC.

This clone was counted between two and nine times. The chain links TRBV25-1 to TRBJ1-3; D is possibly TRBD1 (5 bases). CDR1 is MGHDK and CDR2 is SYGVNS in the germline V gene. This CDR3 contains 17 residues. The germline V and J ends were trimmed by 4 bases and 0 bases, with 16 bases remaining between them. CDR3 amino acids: CASSVSGRKSSGNTIYF. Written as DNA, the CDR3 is TGTGCCAGCAGTGTGTCAGGGCGGAAGAGCTCTGGAAACACCATATATTTT.

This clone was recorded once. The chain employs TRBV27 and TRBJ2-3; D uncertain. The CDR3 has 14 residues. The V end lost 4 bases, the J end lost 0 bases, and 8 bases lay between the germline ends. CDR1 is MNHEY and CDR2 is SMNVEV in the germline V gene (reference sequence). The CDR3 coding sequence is TGTGCCAGCAGTTGGGCGTCTAGCACAGATACGCAGTATTTT. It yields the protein CASSWASSTDTQYF.

CDR3 sequence: CASSEGLASGIYEQYF. Here the CDR3 DNA reads TGTGCCAGCAGTGAAGGACTTGCTAGCGGAATCTACGAGCAGTACTTC. The chain has TRBV6-1 and TRBJ2-7, with TRBD2 identical over 7 bases. This CDR3 has 16 residues. The germline gives CDR1 MNHNS, CDR2 SASEGT. V was clipped by 1 base and J by 3 bases; unmatched bases: 9.

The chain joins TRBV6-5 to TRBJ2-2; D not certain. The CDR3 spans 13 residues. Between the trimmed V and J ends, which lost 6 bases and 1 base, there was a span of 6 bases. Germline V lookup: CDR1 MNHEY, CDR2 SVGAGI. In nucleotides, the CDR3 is TGTGCCAGCAGGACGGTGAACACCGGGGAGCTGTTTTTT. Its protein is CASRTVNTGELFF.

Here the CDR3 reads CASSILNSWNTEAFF. The CDR3 bases are TGTGCCAGTAGTATTTTAAACTCCTGGAACACTGAAGCTTTCTTT. The chain recombines TRBV19 with TRBJ1-1; D is uncertain. Looked up from germline, CDR1 is LNHDA and CDR2 is SQIVND (reference sequence). This CDR3 region has 15 residues. Trimming cost V 3 bases and J 1 base, with 12 bases left between them.

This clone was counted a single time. The CDR3, as DNA: TGTGCCAGCAGCGCGTTGGATGGGAGGGGGGAGCAGTACTTC. As protein: CASSALDGRGEQYF. The chain employs TRBV9 and TRBJ2-7; the D gene is possibly TRBD2 (7 bases). The germline CDR1 and CDR2 sequences are SGDLS and YYNGEE. The CDR3 loop spans 14 amino acids. V dropped 3 bases and J dropped 7 bases, with 17 bases sitting between them.

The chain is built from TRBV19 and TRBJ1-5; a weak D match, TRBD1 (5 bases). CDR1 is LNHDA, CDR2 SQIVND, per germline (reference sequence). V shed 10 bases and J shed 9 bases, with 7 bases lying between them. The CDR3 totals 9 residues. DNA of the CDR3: TGTGCCACCGGGACGCCCCAGCATTTT. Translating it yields CATGTPQHF.